This T cell receptor (beta chain) was captured in a study of blood T cell repertoires in COVID-19 (TCRdb year 2020). In terms of the full investigation: Collaborator samples came from the United States, Italy and Spain and covered acute and convalescent phases of COVID-19. The material from the prospective study consisted of cDNA or gDNA derived from T cells, B-cell-depleted T cells, or PBMCs. The dataset comprised deeply sampled blood TCRbeta repertoires from subjects exposed to, actively infected with, or recovered from COVID-19. The repertoires were released in a freely available public database intended as a resource for research on the immune response to SARS-CoV-2. The samples were drawn from the first 160 participants of the ongoing ImmuneRACE study and from more than 1,000 subjects provided by 6 global collaborators. Sample metadata almost always included a de-identified subject ID, COVID-19 status, age in years and sex. HLA class I and class II types, where available, came from metadata supplied by the sample provider rather than from assay-based typing. What the study reported, not specific to this receptor: The amount of clinical and demographic metadata varied by source and participant and was provided uncurated.

The collaborating institutions used their own protocols to collect whole blood in K2EDTA tubes. For TCRbeta analysis, collaborators shipped samples in one of three forms: frozen whole blood, isolated PBMCs, or DNA extracted from either of those sample types. Based on the germline V gene, the CDR1 and CDR2 sequences are SGHVS and FQNEAQ. The CDR3 has 15 amino acids, counting the end cysteine and phenylalanine. Only the CDR3 part of the read is kept: 45 bases, read in frame from the first base. V is cut by 2 bases and J by 4 bases, and the space between the germline ends is 15 bases. The immunoSEQ Assay, a bias-controlled multiplex PCR, was used to amplify TCRbeta CDR3 regions from genomic DNA. For the original study's pipeline: The number of nucleated cells in each sample was estimated from the amplification of reference gene primers within the assay. Sequence reads were collapsed and filtered to measure the absolute abundance of every unique TCRbeta CDR3 rearrangement. For each sample, productive Simpson clonality was calculated as the square root of Simpson's diversity index across productive rearrangements. In its TCRdb copy, this immuneACCESS table keeps in-frame sequences only and misses some clones. Where compared with another copy, unresolved V genes explain less than half of these, and the others have no known cause. The V and J calls and clone size come from that table; D and trimming were worked out from the DNA. This sample gives tens of thousands of clones in total; 70% to 85% of them show up just once. The ten largest make up around a tenth of the sample.

To note about this clone: Its binding antigen is unknown. The sample holds no much larger clone one base away, and base qualities are not on file.

Sequenced sample: peripheral blood. The source of this sequence is a woman aged 45-65 years with acute or convalescent COVID-19. The V gene is TRBV7-8 and the J gene is TRBJ2-7; confidence is insufficient to name the D gene. The DNA sequence follows: TGTGCCAGCAGCTTATCCCGAGAAACAGTGTACGAGCAGTACTTC. Its coded protein is CASSLSRETVYEQYF.